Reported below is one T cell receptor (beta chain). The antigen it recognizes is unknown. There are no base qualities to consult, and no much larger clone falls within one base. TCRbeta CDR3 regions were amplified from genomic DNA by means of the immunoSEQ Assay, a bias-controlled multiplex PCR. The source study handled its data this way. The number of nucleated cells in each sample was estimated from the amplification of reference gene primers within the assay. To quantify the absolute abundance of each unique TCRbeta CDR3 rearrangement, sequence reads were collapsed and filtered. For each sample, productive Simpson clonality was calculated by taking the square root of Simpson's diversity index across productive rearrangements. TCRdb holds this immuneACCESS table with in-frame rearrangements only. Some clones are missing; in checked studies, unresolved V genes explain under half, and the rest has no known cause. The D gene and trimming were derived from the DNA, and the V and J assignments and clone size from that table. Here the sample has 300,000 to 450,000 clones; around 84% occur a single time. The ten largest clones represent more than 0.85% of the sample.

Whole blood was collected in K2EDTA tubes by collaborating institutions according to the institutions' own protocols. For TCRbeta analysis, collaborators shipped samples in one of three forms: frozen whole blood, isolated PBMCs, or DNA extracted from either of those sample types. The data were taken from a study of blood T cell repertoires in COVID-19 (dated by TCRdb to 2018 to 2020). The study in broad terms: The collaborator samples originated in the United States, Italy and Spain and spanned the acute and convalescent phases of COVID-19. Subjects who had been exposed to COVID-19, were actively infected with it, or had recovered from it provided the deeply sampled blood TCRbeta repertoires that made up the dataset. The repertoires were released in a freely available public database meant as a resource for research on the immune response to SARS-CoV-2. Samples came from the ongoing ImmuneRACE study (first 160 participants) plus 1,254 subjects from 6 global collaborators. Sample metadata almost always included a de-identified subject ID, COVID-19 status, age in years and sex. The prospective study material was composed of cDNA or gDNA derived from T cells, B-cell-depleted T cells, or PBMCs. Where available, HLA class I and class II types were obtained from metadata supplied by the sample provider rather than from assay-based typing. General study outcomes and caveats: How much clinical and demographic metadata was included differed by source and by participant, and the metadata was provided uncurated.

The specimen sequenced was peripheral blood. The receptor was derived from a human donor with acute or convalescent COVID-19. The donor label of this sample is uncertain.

The CDR3 is CASSHQTSRGPYNEQFF. DNA sequence: TGTGCCAGCAGCCATCAGACCAGTAGAGGGCCATACAATGAGCAGTTCTTC. This receptor chain uses TRBV3-1 (or the pseudogene TRBV3-2) and TRBJ2-1, and the D gene may be TRBD2, 5 bases matching. The germline V gene (reference sequence) yields LGHDT for CDR1 and YNNKEL for CDR2. The CDR3, from cysteine to phenylalanine, totals 17 residues. Solely the CDR3 DNA is kept, with 51 bases framed from the first base. Deletion took 3 bases off V and 4 bases off J, with a span of 19 bases between the germline ends.